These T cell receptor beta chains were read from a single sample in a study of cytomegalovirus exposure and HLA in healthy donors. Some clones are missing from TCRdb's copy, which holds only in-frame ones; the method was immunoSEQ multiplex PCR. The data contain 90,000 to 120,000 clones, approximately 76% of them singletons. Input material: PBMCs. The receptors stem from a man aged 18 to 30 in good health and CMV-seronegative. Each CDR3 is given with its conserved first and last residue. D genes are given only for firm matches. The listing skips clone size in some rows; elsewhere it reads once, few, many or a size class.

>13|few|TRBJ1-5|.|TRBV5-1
TGCGCCAGCTCAATCGGAGTTGATCAGCCCCAGCATTTT
CASSIGVDQPQHF
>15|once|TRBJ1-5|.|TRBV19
TGTGCCAGTAGTATTCAAGGTAGCAGCAATCAGCCCCAGCATTTT
CASSIQGSSNQPQHF
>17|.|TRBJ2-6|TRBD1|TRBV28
TGTGCCAGCAGTTCGGACAGGCTGAGAGGGTTCGCCAACGTCCTGACTTTC
CASSSDRLRGFANVLTF
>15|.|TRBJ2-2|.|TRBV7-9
TGTGCCAGCAGCCCCCACGGTGGTAACACCGGGGAGCTGTTTTTT
CASSPHGGNTGELFF
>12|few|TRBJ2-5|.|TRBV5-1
TGCGCCAGCAGGGAAGGGGGAGAGACCCAGTACTTC
CASREGGETQYF
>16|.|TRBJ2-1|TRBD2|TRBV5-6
TGTGCCAGCAGCTCCCCCGGGACTATTGTTTACAATGAGCAGTTCTTC
CASSSPGTIVYNEQFF
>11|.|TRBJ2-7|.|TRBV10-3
TGTGCCATCAGTGAGTCTTTAGAGCAGTACTTC
CAISESLEQYF
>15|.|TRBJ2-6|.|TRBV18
TGTGCCAGCTCCCCGGACAGCTCTGGGGCCAACGTCCTGACTTTC
CASSPDSSGANVLTF
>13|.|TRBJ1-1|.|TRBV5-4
TGTGCCAGCAGTCGGCGGGAGAACACTGAAGCTTTCTTT
CASSRRENTEAFF
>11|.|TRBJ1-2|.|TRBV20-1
TGCAGTGCTCTTTTGGGCAGCGGCTACACCTTC
CSALLGSGYTF
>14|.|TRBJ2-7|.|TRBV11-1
TGTGCCAGCAGCTTTGTCCGGGGGGCGAACGAGCAGTACTTC
CASSFVRGANEQYF
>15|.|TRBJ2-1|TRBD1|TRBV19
TGTGCCAGTAGTGTAACCGGGACAGATTACAATGAGCAGTTCTTC
CASSVTGTDYNEQFF
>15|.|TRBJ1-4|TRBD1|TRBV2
TGTGCCAGCAGCTACAATCCCGGGACAGGGGTAAAACTGTTTTTT
CASSYNPGTGVKLFF
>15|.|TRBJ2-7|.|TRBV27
TGTGCCAGCAGTTTACGGAGGGGTAACTCCTACGAGCAGTACTTC
CASSLRRGNSYEQYF
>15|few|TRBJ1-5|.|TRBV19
TGTGCCAGTAGTACTTCTCCTAGACCCAATCAGCCCCAGCATTTT
CASSTSPRPNQPQHF
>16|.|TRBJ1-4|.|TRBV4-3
TGCGCCAGCAGCCAAGCTTCGGGCAGGGTTAAAGGAAAACTGTTTTTT
CASSQASGRVKGKLFF
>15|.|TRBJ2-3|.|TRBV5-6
TGTGCCAGCAGCCCCCAGCGGACAGGCACAGATACGCAGTATTTT
CASSPQRTGTDTQYF
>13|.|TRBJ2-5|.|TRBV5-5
TGTGCCAGCAGCTTGCACGGTCAAGAGACCCAGTACTTC
CASSLHGQETQYF
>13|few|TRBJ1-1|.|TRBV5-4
TGTGCCAGCAGCTTGGGAGGGAACACTGAAGCTTTCTTT
CASSLGGNTEAFF
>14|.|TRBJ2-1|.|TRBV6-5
TGTGCCAGCAGTTACCGGCCCGGCGGGGTGGAGCAGTTCTTC
CASSYRPGGVEQFF
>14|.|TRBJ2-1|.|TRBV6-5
TGTGCCAGCCGGCCGCGGCTTACCTACAATGAGCAGTTCTTC
CASRPRLTYNEQFF
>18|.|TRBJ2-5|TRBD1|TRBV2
TGTGCCAGCAGTGAAGAGGGACAGGGGGCCCAAAGCCAAGAGACCCAGTACTTC
CASSEEGQGAQSQETQYF
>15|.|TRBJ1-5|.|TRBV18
TGTGCCAGCTCCCTGCGCGGGAGCGGGAATCAGCCCCAGCATTTT
CASSLRGSGNQPQHF
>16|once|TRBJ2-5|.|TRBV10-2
TGCGCCAGCAGTGAGCAAGACAGGCTCGCGAAAGAGACCCAGTACTTC
CASSEQDRLAKETQYF
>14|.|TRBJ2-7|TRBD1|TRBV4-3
TGCGCCAGCAGCCCCGGGACAGGGTTGGGGGAGCAGTACTTC
CASSPGTGLGEQYF
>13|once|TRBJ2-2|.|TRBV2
TGTGCCAGCAGGAACAGGGAGACCGGGGAGCTGTTTTTT
CASRNRETGELFF
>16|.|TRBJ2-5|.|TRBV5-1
TGCGCCAGCAGCCTGGCTGGCGGCCTCCCCCAAGAGACCCAGTACTTC
CASSLAGGLPQETQYF
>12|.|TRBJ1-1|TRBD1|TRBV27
TGTGCCAGCAGGACAGGGCTGGCAGAAGCTTTCTTT
CASRTGLAEAFF
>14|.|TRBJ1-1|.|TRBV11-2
TGTGCCAGCAGCTTAGGGACAGCGAACACTGAAGCTTTCTTT
CASSLGTANTEAFF
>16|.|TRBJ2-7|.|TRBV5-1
TGCGCCAGCAGCCCGGAGGGCCTCTCGAGCTCCTACGAGCAGTACTTC
CASSPEGLSSSYEQYF
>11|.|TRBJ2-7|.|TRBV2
TGTGCCAGCGGCCAGGGGTACGAGCAGTACTTC
CASGQGYEQYF
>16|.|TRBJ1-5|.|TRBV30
TGTGCCTGGAGTGTAAGGGGTAAAGGTAGTAGTCAGCCCCAGCATTTT
CAWSVRGKGSSQPQHF
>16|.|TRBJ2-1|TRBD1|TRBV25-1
TGTGCCAGCAGTGCCGTGACAGGGAGCTCCTACAATGAGCAGTTCTTC
CASSAVTGSSYNEQFF
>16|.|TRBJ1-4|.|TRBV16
TGTGCCAGCAGCCAGACTGACGAGTCGGGGTTAGAAAAACTGTTTTTT
CASSQTDESGLEKLFF
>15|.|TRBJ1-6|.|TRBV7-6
TGTGCCAGCAGCCCATCCGGACACGTTATTTCACCCCTCCACTTT
CASSPSGHVISPLHF
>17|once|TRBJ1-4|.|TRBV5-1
TGCGCCAGCAGCTCCCAGGGTAGGAGGGCAACTAATGAAAAACTGTTTTTT
CASSSQGRRATNEKLFF
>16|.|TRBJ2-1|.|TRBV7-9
TGTTCCAGCAGCCCCCAGGAGGGGGGGGCCGGAGCCGAGCAGTTCTTC
CSSSPQEGGAGAEQFF
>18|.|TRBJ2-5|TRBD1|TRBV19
TGTGCCAGTAGTATCGAAAGAGGGACAGGGGTTGGTGGAGAGACCCAGTACTTC
CASSIERGTGVGGETQYF
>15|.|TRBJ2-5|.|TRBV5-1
TGCGCCAGCAGCTTCCGCGGGGCACCCCAAGAGACCCAGTACTTC
CASSFRGAPQETQYF
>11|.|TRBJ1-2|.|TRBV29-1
TGCAGCGTTGTAGGGGAGGGTGGCTACACCTTC
CSVVGEGGYTF
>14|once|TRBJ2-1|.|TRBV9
TGTGCCAGCAGCGTAGGTACCGGGGGGCTAAAGCAGTTCTTC
CASSVGTGGLKQFF